A single sample is the source of the 3 T cell receptor beta chains below, sequenced in a study of T-cell reconstitution after alpha-beta-depleted transplantation in children. Unique molecular identifiers were used to barcode this TCRbeta library. MiXCR, applied by TCRdb to the PCR reads, yields one record per CDR3 protein. The data hold around 380,000 distinct CDR3 sequences, with 11% observed a single time. The sample was PBMCs from the stem cell graft donor, taken from the stem cell graft. The receptors stem from a human donor who donated a stem cell graft to a child with acute myeloid leukemia.

DNA of the CDR3: TGCGCCAGCAGCACCGGTCAGCTCAATTCACCCCTCCACTTT. Protein product: CASSTGQLNSPLHF. This chain uses TRBV5-1 with TRBJ1-6, with D uncertain. This CDR3 is built from 14 residues. Germline loops: CDR1 SGHRS, CDR2 YFSETQ. Between the trimmed V and J ends, which lost 4 bases and 7 bases, there was a span of 12 bases.

This clonotype was recorded a few times. CDR3 amino acids: CASTPRDSYEQYF. CDR3 sequence (DNA): TGTGCCAGCACCCCTCGGGATTCCTACGAGCAGTACTTC. The genes are TRBV27 and TRBJ2-7; D perhaps matches TRBD2 (5 bases). The length of the CDR3 is 13 residues. Germline V gives CDR1 MNHEY, CDR2 SMNVEV (reference sequence). The V and J ends lost 7 bases and 1 base respectively, with 11 bases between them.

V and J are TRBV27 and TRBJ2-3; TRBD1 agrees at 7 bases. V gave up 5 bases and J gave up 5 bases; unmatched junction bases: 7. Germline values: CDR1 MNHEY, CDR2 SMNVEV (reference sequence). This CDR3 is 14 amino acids long. This CDR3 is CASSITGAGDTQYF. CDR3 DNA: TGTGCCAGCAGTATCACAGGGGCCGGAGATACGCAGTATTTT.